These T cell receptor beta chains were read from a single sample in a study of monozygotic twins with inflammatory bowel disease. TCRdb re-called the 5' RACE reads and shows each CDR3 protein once, DNA omitted. The listing records 300,000 to 400,000 distinct CDR3 sequences. Specimen: blood. The receptors stem from a human donor with ulcerative colitis or Crohn's disease, or a healthy co-twin of an affected twin (not recorded which). Both conserved end residues are part of each CDR3.

v_call: TRBV6-2/TRBV6-3; j_call: TRBJ1-2; cdr3_aa: CASSLGQSGSYGYTF
v_call: TRBV5-1; j_call: TRBJ2-1; cdr3_aa: CASSLGDRSGGRGEQFF
v_call: TRBV5-1; j_call: TRBJ2-7; cdr3_aa: CASSFETGLYEQYF
v_call: TRBV7-2; j_call: TRBJ2-5; cdr3_aa: CASSRRQDWETQYF
v_call: TRBV4-1; j_call: TRBJ2-7; cdr3_aa: CASSQGDRAPYEQYF
v_call: TRBV13; j_call: TRBJ1-4; cdr3_aa: CASSPGDGGEKLFF
v_call: TRBV9; j_call: TRBJ2-1; cdr3_aa: CASSGYTGVGYNEQFF
v_call: TRBV5-1; j_call: TRBJ2-7; cdr3_aa: CASSLAGLRDLSYEQYF
v_call: TRBV4-1; j_call: TRBJ1-2; cdr3_aa: CASSRLPLWGYTF
v_call: TRBV11-2; j_call: TRBJ1-5; cdr3_aa: CASSLVSFERHTTQPQHF
v_call: TRBV9; j_call: TRBJ2-2; cdr3_aa: CAGSPQGRAGELFF
v_call: TRBV6-2/TRBV6-3; j_call: TRBJ1-1; cdr3_aa: CASSYDLRTVNTEAFF
v_call: TRBV18; j_call: TRBJ2-7; cdr3_aa: CASSQKGDTGYEQYF
v_call: TRBV12-3/TRBV12-4; j_call: TRBJ1-2; cdr3_aa: CASSLRGSGSNYGYTF
v_call: TRBV20-1; j_call: TRBJ1-5; cdr3_aa: CSARVVAAREPQHF
v_call: TRBV3-1; j_call: TRBJ2-2; cdr3_aa: CASSRVQGTGELFF
v_call: TRBV12-3/TRBV12-4; j_call: TRBJ2-2; cdr3_aa: CASSRNTGELFF
v_call: TRBV5-6; j_call: TRBJ1-6; cdr3_aa: CASSSSGRITSPLHF
v_call: TRBV7-2; j_call: TRBJ2-1; cdr3_aa: CASSLNQQPGTGEQFF
v_call: TRBV20-1; j_call: TRBJ1-1; cdr3_aa: CSAVRGSMNTEAFF
v_call: TRBV28; j_call: TRBJ1-5; cdr3_aa: CASRTRQGKQPQHF
v_call: TRBV20-1; j_call: TRBJ1-4; cdr3_aa: CSARDRYGGSTNGKLFF
v_call: TRBV6-5; j_call: TRBJ2-3; cdr3_aa: CASSYRGGGARDTQYF
v_call: TRBV12-3/TRBV12-4; j_call: TRBJ2-3; cdr3_aa: CASSLGAPSTDTQYF
v_call: TRBV6-1; j_call: TRBJ2-2; cdr3_aa: CASTSGTANTGELFF
v_call: TRBV3-1; j_call: TRBJ2-7; cdr3_aa: CASSPLPSSYEQYF
v_call: TRBV20-1; j_call: TRBJ1-1; cdr3_aa: CSATGTNKAFF
v_call: TRBV27; j_call: TRBJ1-1; cdr3_aa: CASRPTDGYTEAFF
v_call: TRBV11-2; j_call: TRBJ2-3; cdr3_aa: CASSLDRTGLAGGTDTQYF
v_call: TRBV6-5; j_call: TRBJ1-2; cdr3_aa: CASSYSGYYGYTF
v_call: TRBV12-3/TRBV12-4; j_call: TRBJ2-5; cdr3_aa: CASSSGTGPWETQYF
v_call: TRBV10-2; j_call: TRBJ2-7; cdr3_aa: CASSTGLTTYEQYF
v_call: TRBV7-8; j_call: TRBJ1-1; cdr3_aa: CASSSRTRNRQRGNTEAFF
v_call: TRBV6-5; j_call: TRBJ2-7; cdr3_aa: CASGGRTYEQYF
v_call: TRBV12-3/TRBV12-4; j_call: TRBJ2-5; cdr3_aa: CASSDTPIETQYF
v_call: TRBV20-1; j_call: TRBJ1-1; cdr3_aa: CSASSLGRTLRNTEAFF
v_call: TRBV20-1; j_call: TRBJ1-5; cdr3_aa: CSASDDQRQPQHF
v_call: TRBV7-2; j_call: TRBJ2-7; cdr3_aa: CASSLVALVVHEQYF
v_call: TRBV29-1; j_call: TRBJ2-1; cdr3_aa: CSVTSGRNEQFF
v_call: TRBV5-1; j_call: TRBJ2-5; cdr3_aa: CASSFGGGASGETQYF
v_call: TRBV9; j_call: TRBJ2-1; cdr3_aa: CASSPWGGASYNEQFF
v_call: TRBV21-1; j_call: TRBJ2-1; cdr3_aa: CATGGPKPNEQFF
v_call: TRBV12-3/TRBV12-4; j_call: TRBJ1-5; cdr3_aa: CASSLRGGQGTNQPQHF
v_call: TRBV28; j_call: TRBJ1-4; cdr3_aa: CASSAGGATNEKLFF
v_call: TRBV20-1; j_call: TRBJ2-7; cdr3_aa: CSARGTGPPYAYEQYF
v_call: TRBV5-1; j_call: TRBJ2-1; cdr3_aa: CASSLPGLNEQLF
v_call: TRBV9; j_call: TRBJ2-3; cdr3_aa: CASSVAYRGVDTQYF
v_call: TRBV15; j_call: TRBJ1-5; cdr3_aa: CATSRSLNDDNQPQHF
v_call: TRBV6-1; j_call: TRBJ1-2; cdr3_aa: CASSLGTGDGNGYTF
v_call: TRBV20-1; j_call: TRBJ2-3; cdr3_aa: CSATGGHYTQYF
v_call: TRBV19; j_call: TRBJ2-4; cdr3_aa: CASKGGGGRGIQYF
v_call: TRBV5-1; j_call: TRBJ2-3; cdr3_aa: CASSLRQADTQYF
v_call: TRBV5-1; j_call: TRBJ1-2; cdr3_aa: CASSFPDQTGYTF
v_call: TRBV2; j_call: TRBJ1-6; cdr3_aa: CASSADRNNSPPHF